The clone carrying this T cell receptor (beta chain) was counted between two and nine times. The antigen is not known. The sample originates from a study of beta chain features in type 1 diabetes. General study findings and limits: In all four CD4+ subsets, TCRB CDR3 length was significantly, moderately reduced in type 1 diabetes.

The study reverse transcribed the entire isolated RNA, so it sequenced expressed TCRB transcripts. Profiled with immunoSEQ multiplex PCR; TCRdb holds only in-frame clones, not every one. This table has hundreds of thousands of clones, 10% to 15% appearing once. With 3 bases removed from V and 8 bases from J, the gap between germline ends came to 10 bases. The CDR3 spans 11 residues. Germline V gene lookup returns CDR1 DFQATT and CDR2 SNEGSKA (reference sequence). The source material was naive CD4+ T cells from blood. The chain links TRBV20-1 to TRBJ1-2; tentative D call: TRBD1 (6 bases). The sequence was obtained from a woman between 18 and 29 years old with type 1 diabetes. The CDR3 is CSARNRDGYTF. The CDR3 region has the DNA TGCAGTGCTAGGAACAGGGACGGCTACACCTTC.